This is a list of T cell receptor beta chains from one sample in a study of monozygotic twins with inflammatory bowel disease. With the 5' RACE reads reprocessed, TCRdb shows one record per CDR3 protein and no DNA. The sample totals 300,000 to 400,000 distinct CDR3 sequences; its top ten clones hold 2% to 2.5%. Specimen: blood. The receptors originated from a human donor with ulcerative colitis or Crohn's disease, or a healthy co-twin of an affected twin (not recorded which). Both conserved end residues are part of each CDR3.

J | V | CDR3
TRBJ1-2 | TRBV27 | CASQGEGYGYTF
TRBJ1-6 | TRBV15 | CATSRETEPNSPLHF
TRBJ2-3 | TRBV5-1 | CASSLDGYTDTQYF
TRBJ1-2 | TRBV12-3/TRBV12-4 | CASSRPGQGPYGYTF
TRBJ1-6 | TRBV20-1 | CSAGQAYNSPLHF
TRBJ2-3 | TRBV20-1 | CSAGRAEDTQYF
TRBJ2-1 | TRBV5-1 | CASSLPGTSNEQFF
TRBJ1-1 | TRBV7-8 | CASSPGTGGGTEAFF
TRBJ2-1 | TRBV30 | CAWSVGQGGMFF
TRBJ2-7 | TRBV7-9 | CASSPGGSSYEQYF
TRBJ2-5 | TRBV20-1 | CSARAPFGTSGRETQYF
TRBJ2-2 | TRBV18 | CASSPGTMNTGELFF
TRBJ2-7 | TRBV5-6 | CASSTDSGMAEQYF
TRBJ2-2 | TRBV4-3 | CASSQFSGELFF
TRBJ1-2 | TRBV15 | CATSRGTNYGYTF
TRBJ1-6 | TRBV28 | CASRGTGTPPLHF
TRBJ1-5 | TRBV7-3 | CASSKTGDSNQPQHF
TRBJ1-1 | TRBV11-3 | CASKGSTDRGNMNTEAFF
TRBJ2-1 | TRBV7-2 | CASSPRGLTYNEQFF
TRBJ2-5 | TRBV19 | CASSIDSQGGETQYF
TRBJ2-7 | TRBV28 | CASSHGTDYEQYF
TRBJ1-4 | TRBV28 | CASSLPGTGSRKLFF
TRBJ2-1 | TRBV12-3/TRBV12-4 | CASSPSGGVFYNEQFF
TRBJ2-7 | TRBV6-2/TRBV6-3 | CASSHRQGRIHEQYF
TRBJ2-1 | TRBV5-1 | CASSAGQVRNEQFF
TRBJ1-2 | TRBV20-1 | CSARVGGLHYGYTF
TRBJ1-1 | TRBV27 | CASRNSLRTEAFF
TRBJ1-1 | TRBV28 | CASSFGGRHSEAFF
TRBJ2-1 | TRBV6-5 | CASGVYNEQFF
TRBJ2-3 | TRBV5-1 | CASSLTSGSGADTQYF
TRBJ2-1 | TRBV20-1 | CSADRGTGVNEQFF
TRBJ2-1 | TRBV27 | CATSTGHNEQFF
TRBJ2-1 | TRBV5-1 | CASSLGGLAGVLEQFF
TRBJ2-2 | TRBV5-6 | CASSLLRNTGELFF
TRBJ2-7 | TRBV5-1 | CASSFGETYEQYF
TRBJ2-7 | TRBV5-1 | CASSLAGTSSYEQYF
TRBJ2-7 | TRBV10-2 | CASSESFLSGRGLLYEQYF
TRBJ1-1 | TRBV27 | CASSSDLTGTGAFF
TRBJ2-1 | TRBV24-1 | CAAGTSGMGVWGNEQFF
TRBJ2-7 | TRBV7-2 | CASSPPGVGYEQYF
TRBJ2-1 | TRBV7-9 | CASSLVTGGEQFF
TRBJ2-6 | TRBV12-3/TRBV12-4 | CASRPAGANVLTF
TRBJ2-7 | TRBV27 | CASSFTGPGYEQYF
TRBJ2-3 | TRBV28 | CASGDPRDRGDTQYF
TRBJ2-2 | TRBV18 | CASSAHHTGELFF
TRBJ2-7 | TRBV10-3 | CAIGRTSGTSYEQYF